The sequence of this T cell receptor (beta chain) was determined in a study of cytomegalovirus exposure and HLA in healthy donors. Whole-study results and caveats: An ancestry cluster, one associated with Asian ancestry, reportedly showed fewer N-insertions than the approximately 670-donor mean in a later analysis.

Notes on this clone: Its antigen remains unknown.

Germline V CDR1 and CDR2: SGHTA, FQGTGA. V lost 2 bases and J lost 0, with 9 bases in between. This CDR3 region has 15 residues. PCR primers comprised 60 Vbeta and 13 Jbeta primers. Some clones are missing from TCRdb's copy, which holds only in-frame ones; the method was immunoSEQ multiplex PCR. The data show roughly 200,000 clones, with approximately 86% seen just once and less than 0.35% held by the top ten. The TCR originated in a woman aged 25 to 39 in good health and CMV-seronegative. Sequenced input: PBMCs. The chain recombines TRBV7-3 with TRBJ2-3; D may be TRBD2 (5 bases). The CDR3 sequence: CASSLRGRSTDTQYF. The CDR3 nucleotides are TGTGCCAGCAGCTTACGGGGTCGGAGCACAGATACGCAGTATTTT. Filled out from reference TRBV7-3 and TRBJ2-3, the complete variable domain reads GAGVSQTPSNKVTEKGKYVELRCDPISGHTALYWYRQSLGQGPEFLIYFQGTGAADDSGLPNDRFFAVRPEGSVSTLKIQRTERGDSAVYLCASSLRGRSTDTQYFGPGTRLTVL.